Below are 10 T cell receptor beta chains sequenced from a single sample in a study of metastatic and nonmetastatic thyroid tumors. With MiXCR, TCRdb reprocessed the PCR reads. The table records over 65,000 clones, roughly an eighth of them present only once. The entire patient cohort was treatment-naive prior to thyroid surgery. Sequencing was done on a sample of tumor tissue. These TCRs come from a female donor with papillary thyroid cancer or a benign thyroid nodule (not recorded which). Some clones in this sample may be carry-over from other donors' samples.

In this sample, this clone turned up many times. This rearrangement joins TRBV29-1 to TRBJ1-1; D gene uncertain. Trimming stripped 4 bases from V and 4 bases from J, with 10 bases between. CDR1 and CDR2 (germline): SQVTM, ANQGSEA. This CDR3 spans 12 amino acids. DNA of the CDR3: TGCAGCGTTGTATGGGGAAGCACTGAAGCTTTCTTT. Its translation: CSVVWGSTEAFF.

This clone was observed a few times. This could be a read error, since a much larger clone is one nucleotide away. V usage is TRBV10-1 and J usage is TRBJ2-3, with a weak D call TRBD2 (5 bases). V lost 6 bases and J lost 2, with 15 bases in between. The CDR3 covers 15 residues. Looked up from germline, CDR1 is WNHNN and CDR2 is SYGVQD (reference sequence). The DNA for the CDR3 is TGCGCCAGCAGCCTAGACTCGACTATCACAGATACGCAGTATTTT. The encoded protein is CASSLDSTITDTQYF.

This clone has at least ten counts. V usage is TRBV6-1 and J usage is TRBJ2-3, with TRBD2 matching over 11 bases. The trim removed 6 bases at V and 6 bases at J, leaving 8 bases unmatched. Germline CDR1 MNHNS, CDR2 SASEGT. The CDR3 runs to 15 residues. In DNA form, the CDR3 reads TGTGCCAGCAGCCGTACTAGCGGGAGCGCGGATACGCAGTATTTT. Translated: CASSRTSGSADTQYF.

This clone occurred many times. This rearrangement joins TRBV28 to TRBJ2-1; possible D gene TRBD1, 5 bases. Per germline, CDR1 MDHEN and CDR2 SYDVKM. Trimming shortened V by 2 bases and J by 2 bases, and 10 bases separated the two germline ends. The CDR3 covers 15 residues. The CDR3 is CASSLPGRAYNEQFF. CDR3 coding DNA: TGTGCCAGCAGTTTACCCGGCAGGGCCTACAATGAGCAGTTCTTC.

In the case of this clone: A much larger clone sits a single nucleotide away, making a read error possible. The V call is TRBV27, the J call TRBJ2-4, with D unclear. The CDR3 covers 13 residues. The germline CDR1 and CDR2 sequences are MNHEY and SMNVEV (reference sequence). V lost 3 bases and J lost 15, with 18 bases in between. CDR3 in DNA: TGTGCCAGCAGTTTCCGAAATACCTCCTCTCTGTACTTC. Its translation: CASSFRNTSSLYF.

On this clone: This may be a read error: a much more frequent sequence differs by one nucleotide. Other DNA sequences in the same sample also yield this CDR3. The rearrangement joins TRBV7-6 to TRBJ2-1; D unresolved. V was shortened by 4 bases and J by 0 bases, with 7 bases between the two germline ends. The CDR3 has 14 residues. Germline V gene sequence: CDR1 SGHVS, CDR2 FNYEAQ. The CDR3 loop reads CASSSYSSYNEQFF. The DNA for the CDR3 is TGTGCCAGCAGCTCATACAGCTCCTACAATGAGCAGTTCTTC.

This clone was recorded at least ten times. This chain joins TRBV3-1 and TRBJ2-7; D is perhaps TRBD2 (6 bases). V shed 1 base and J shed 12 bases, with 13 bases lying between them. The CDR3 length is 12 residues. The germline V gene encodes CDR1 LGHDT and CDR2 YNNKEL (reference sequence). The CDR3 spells CASSQADTGRYF. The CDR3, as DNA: TGTGCCAGCAGCCAAGCCGACACCGGGAGGTACTTC.

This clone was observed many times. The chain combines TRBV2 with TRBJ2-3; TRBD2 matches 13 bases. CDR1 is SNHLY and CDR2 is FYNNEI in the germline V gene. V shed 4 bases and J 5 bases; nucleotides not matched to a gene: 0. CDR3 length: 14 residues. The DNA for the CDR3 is TGTGCCAGCAGTGGACTAGCGGGAGGAGATACGCAGTATTTT. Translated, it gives CASSGLAGGDTQYF. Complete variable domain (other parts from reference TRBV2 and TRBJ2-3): EPEVTQTPSHQVTQMGQEVILRCVPISNHLYFYWYRQILGQKVEFLVSFYNNEISEKSEIFDDQFSVERPDGSNFTLKIRSTKLEDSAMYFCASSGLAGGDTQYFGPGTRLTVL.

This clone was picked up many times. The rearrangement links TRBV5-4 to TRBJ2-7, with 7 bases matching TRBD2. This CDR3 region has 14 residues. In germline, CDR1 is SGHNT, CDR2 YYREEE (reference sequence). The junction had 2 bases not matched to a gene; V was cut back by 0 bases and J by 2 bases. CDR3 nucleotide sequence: TGTGCCAGCAGCTTGGGGGGGGGACCCTACGAGCAGTACTTC. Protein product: CASSLGGGPYEQYF.

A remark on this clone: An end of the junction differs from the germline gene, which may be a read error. The CDR3 reads CAGSFAVLGTYEQYF. The CDR3 coding sequence is TGTGCCGGCAGTTTTGCTGTACTAGGAACCTACGAGCAGTACTTC. The chain has TRBV12-3 or TRBV12-4 and TRBJ2-7; D may be TRBD2 (5 bases). The CDR3 is 15 amino acids.